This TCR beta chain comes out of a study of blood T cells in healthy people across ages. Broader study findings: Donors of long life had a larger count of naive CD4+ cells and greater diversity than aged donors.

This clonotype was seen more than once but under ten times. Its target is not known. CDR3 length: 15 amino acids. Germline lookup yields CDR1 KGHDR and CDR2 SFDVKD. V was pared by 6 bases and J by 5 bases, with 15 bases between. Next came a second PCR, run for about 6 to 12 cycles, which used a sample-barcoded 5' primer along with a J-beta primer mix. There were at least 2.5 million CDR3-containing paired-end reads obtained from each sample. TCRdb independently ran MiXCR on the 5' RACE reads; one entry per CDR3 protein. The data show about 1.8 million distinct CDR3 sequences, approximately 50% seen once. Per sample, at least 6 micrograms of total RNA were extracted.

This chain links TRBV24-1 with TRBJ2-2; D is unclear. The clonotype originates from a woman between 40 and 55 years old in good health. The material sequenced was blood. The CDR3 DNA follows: TGTGCCACCAGTAAGATATCAGAAACTACCGGGGAGCTGTTTTTT. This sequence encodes CATSKISETTGELFF.